This is a list of T cell receptor beta chains from one sample in a study of OX40 agonist ivuxolimab in advanced cancers. Here immunoSEQ multiplex PCR was the method, and the copy in TCRdb shows in-frame clones only, minus some. The sample gives some 90,000 clones, 80% to 95% of which show up once; 3.4% is in the top ten. The specimen was CD4+ or CD8+ T cells sorted from blood, collected in a trial of the OX40 agonist ivuxolimab. These receptors were obtained from an adult with an advanced solid tumor such as melanoma, head and neck, liver or kidney cancer. CDR3s include the opening cysteine and the closing phenylalanine or tryptophan. The order of the fields is CDR3 length, V gene, J gene, D gene, clone size, CDR3 DNA, CDR3 protein. A D gene is named only where the DNA matches it firmly. Not all rows give a size; the values are once, few, many and, for expanded clones, a class.

>14|TRBV19|TRBJ2-7|.|few
TGTGCCAGTAGTAAGCATGGCAGTTCCTACGAGCAGTACTTC
CASSKHGSSYEQYF
>15|TRBV28|TRBJ1-1|.|few
TGTGCCAGCAGTTTGAGGGACGGGGGTGACACTGAAGCTTTCTTT
CASSLRDGGDTEAFF
>10|TRBV5-1|TRBJ2-5|.|.
TGCGCCAGCAGGCTGGAGACCCAGTACTTC
CASRLETQYF
>14|TRBV2|TRBJ2-1|.|few
TGTGCCAGCAGTGAACGCGGGATTGGGAATGAGCAGTTCTTC
CASSERGIGNEQFF
>15|TRBV11-2|TRBJ2-1|TRBD1|.
TGTGCCAGCAGCCCTCGGACAGGGGTCTACAATGAGCAGTTCTTC
CASSPRTGVYNEQFF
>12|TRBV13|TRBJ2-7|.|.
TGTGCCAGCAGCTTAGGAAGAGGCGAGCAGTACTTC
CASSLGRGEQYF
>10|TRBV20-1|TRBJ2-5|.|few
TGCAGTGCTAGGAGGGAGACCCAGTACTTC
CSARRETQYF
>14|TRBV9|TRBJ2-7|.|.
TGTGCCAGCAGCGATCTTGACCTCCCGTACGAGCAGTACTTC
CASSDLDLPYEQYF
>15|TRBV7-9|TRBJ1-2|.|.
TGTGCCAGCAGACCCGGGACAACGCTTAACTATGGCTACACCTTC
CASRPGTTLNYGYTF
>14|TRBV5-1|TRBJ1-1|TRBD1|.
TGCGCCAGCAGAGGGGGACAGGGGAAAACTGAAGCTTTCTTT
CASRGGQGKTEAFF
>14|TRBV5-4|TRBJ2-7|TRBD1|.
TGTGCCAGCAGCGTTCTTGACAGGGACTACGAGCAGTACTTC
CASSVLDRDYEQYF
>12|TRBV13|TRBJ1-6|.|few
TGTGCCAGCAGCTTAGATAATTCACCCCTCCACTTT
CASSLDNSPLHF
>16|TRBV27|TRBJ2-1|TRBD1|few
TGTGCCAGCAGTTTATTGGGGACAGGGGGTGGGAATGAGCAGTTCTTC
CASSLLGTGGGNEQFF
>14|TRBV9|TRBJ1-5|.|.
TGTGCCAGCAGCGAATCGAATAGCAATCAGCCCCAGCATTTT
CASSESNSNQPQHF
>14|TRBV6-5|TRBJ1-2|.|.
TGTGCCAGCAGTCCGCCGGGGGCTAACTATGGCTACACCTTC
CASSPPGANYGYTF
>13|TRBV30|TRBJ2-7|.|.
TGTGCCTGGAGTTTATCACACTCCTACGAGCAGTACTTC
CAWSLSHSYEQYF
>14|TRBV9|TRBJ1-1|.|.
TGTGCCAGCAGCGCGACAGATACCCACACTGAAGCTTTCTTT
CASSATDTHTEAFF
>12|TRBV6-5|TRBJ1-2|TRBD1|.
TGTGCCAGCAGTCTAGGGGGCCATGGCTACACCTTC
CASSLGGHGYTF
>10|TRBV2|TRBJ2-7|.|.
TGTGCCAGCAGTAGAGGGGAGCAGTACTTC
CASSRGEQYF
>15|TRBV7-2|TRBJ1-1|.|.
TGTGCCAGCAGCTTAAACCCCAGACTGAACACTGAAGCTTTCTTT
CASSLNPRLNTEAFF
>14|TRBV14|TRBJ2-1|TRBD2|.
TGTGCCAGCAGGGGACTAGCTTCTTCGCATGAGCAGTTCTTC
CASRGLASSHEQFF
>15|TRBV2|TRBJ1-3|.|.
TGTGCCATCACCGTCATCGCTACCTCTGGAAACACCATATATTTT
CAITVIATSGNTIYF
>15|TRBV7-6|TRBJ2-1|.|.
TGTGCCAGCAGCTTAGGGGGGGCCGTCTACAATGAGCAGTTCTTC
CASSLGGAVYNEQFF
>13|TRBV27|TRBJ1-1|.|.
TGTGCCAGCAGTTTGGGGGGAGGGACTGAAGCTTTCTTT
CASSLGGGTEAFF
>14|TRBV28|TRBJ2-7|TRBD1|.
TGTGCCAGCAGTGTCCCGGGACAGGGGTACGAGCAGTACTTC
CASSVPGQGYEQYF
>15|TRBV28|TRBJ1-5|TRBD1|.
TGTGCCAGCAGCCAGGGACAGTATAGCAATCAGCCCCAGCATTTT
CASSQGQYSNQPQHF
>15|TRBV6-5|TRBJ2-7|TRBD1|once
TGTGCCACCCTGCCCGGGACAGGGAGGCCCTACGAGCAGTACTTC
CATLPGTGRPYEQYF
>14|TRBV5-6|TRBJ2-7|.|.
TGTGCCAGCAGCTTGGGTCCAGGGACCTACGAGCAGTACTTC
CASSLGPGTYEQYF
>13|TRBV7-2|TRBJ2-7|.|.
TGTGCCAGCAGCTTAGGGGATCAGTACGAGCAGTACTTC
CASSLGDQYEQYF
>15|TRBV4-1|TRBJ2-1|.|.
TGCGCCAGCAGCCGGGGGGGCGTTGCCTACAATGAGCAGTTCTTC
CASSRGGVAYNEQFF
>15|TRBV27|TRBJ2-1|TRBD1|.
TGTGCCAGCAGTTTCGAGAACAGGGGAGACAATGAGCAGTTCTTC
CASSFENRGDNEQFF
>12|TRBV29-1|TRBJ1-1|TRBD1|few
TGCAGCGGGGACAGGGGCCACACTGAAGCTTTCTTT
CSGDRGHTEAFF
>14|TRBV10-3|TRBJ1-2|.|.
TGTGCCATCAGTGAGTCGAATGGCTACTATGGCTACACCTTC
CAISESNGYYGYTF
>16|TRBV9|TRBJ1-2|.|.
TGTGCCAGCAGCGTACCCAGCGGGGACTTGCCCTATGGCTACACCTTC
CASSVPSGDLPYGYTF
>14|TRBV27|TRBJ1-1|.|.
TGTGCCAGCAGTCCTTTAGGTAGGAACACTGAAGCTTTCTTT
CASSPLGRNTEAFF
>14|TRBV4-1|TRBJ1-3|TRBD1|few
TGCGCCAGCAGCCAAGGGACAGGCCGAAACACCATATATTTT
CASSQGTGRNTIYF
>14|TRBV5-4|TRBJ1-1|.|.
TGTGCCAGCAGCCCTGGCCCCCGGGGGACTGAAGCTTTCTTT
CASSPGPRGTEAFF
>14|TRBV6-6|TRBJ1-2|.|once
TGTGCCAGCAGTTACGCGGGGGAAGGTGGAGGCTACACCTTC
CASSYAGEGGGYTF
>13|TRBV21-1|TRBJ1-2|.|.
TGTGCCAGCACGGGAATCCAACTCTATGGCTACACCTTC
CASTGIQLYGYTF
>13|TRBV2|TRBJ1-1|TRBD1|.
TGTGCCAGCACAGACAGGGCTAACACTGAAGCTTTCTTT
CASTDRANTEAFF
>14|TRBV5-6|TRBJ1-2|TRBD1|.
TGTGCCAGCAGCTTGGGGACAGGGTGGGGAGGTTCGACCTTC
CASSLGTGWGGSTF
>12|TRBV5-6|TRBJ2-7|TRBD1|.
TGTGCCAGCAGCTCCGCAGGGGGCGAGCAGTACTTC
CASSSAGGEQYF
>17|TRBV27|TRBJ2-2|TRBD2|.
TGTGCCAGCAGTTCGACTAGCGGGGGCCTAAACACCGGGGAGCTGTTTTTT
CASSSTSGGLNTGELFF
>17|TRBV10-1|TRBJ1-5|.|.
TGCGCCAGCAGCCCTTGGGGTGGCAGAGTGATTAATCAGCCCCAGCATTTT
CASSPWGGRVINQPQHF
>14|TRBV29-1|TRBJ2-7|.|.
TGCAGCGTTTTACAGGGCCGGCGGGCGGGGGAGCAGTACTTC
CSVLQGRRAGEQYF
>14|TRBV29-1|TRBJ2-3|.|.
TGCAGCGCAGCCGAGGAGGGCGCCACAGATACGCAGTATTTT
CSAAEEGATDTQYF
>12|TRBV6-4|TRBJ1-6|.|.
TGTGCCAGCAGTGACGGGAATTCACCCCTCCACTTT
CASSDGNSPLHF
>14|TRBV27|TRBJ2-7|.|.
TGTGCCAGCAGTTTATCGACAGCCTCCAACGAGCAGTACTTC
CASSLSTASNEQYF
>14|TRBV5-1|TRBJ1-5|.|once
TGCGCCAGCAGCCAGGGGACGGGCAATCAGCCCCAGCATTTT
CASSQGTGNQPQHF
>13|TRBV13|TRBJ1-2|TRBD1|.
TGTGCCAGCAGCTTAAGACAGGGTTACGGCTACACCTTC
CASSLRQGYGYTF